The subject of this entry is one T cell receptor (beta chain). Which antigen it targets is not known. No quality values exist for individual bases; no much larger clone is one base distant. The immunoSEQ Assay, a bias-controlled multiplex PCR, was used to amplify TCRbeta CDR3 regions from genomic DNA. On the study's bioinformatics: Within the assay, amplification of reference gene primers was used to estimate how many nucleated cells each sample contained. Sequence reads were collapsed and filtered to measure the absolute abundance of every unique TCRbeta CDR3 rearrangement. Productive Simpson clonality was computed per sample as the square root of Simpson's diversity index over productive rearrangements. This immuneACCESS table, as held by TCRdb, lists in-frame sequences with V and J called but not all clones. Of the missing ones, under half trace to an unresolved V gene in checked studies; the others have no known cause. V, J and clone size derive from that table, while D and trimming were established from the DNA sequence. The sample table lists around 94,000 clones, roughly 80% of them with a count of one. 19% of the sample is held by the ten biggest clonotypes.

The data were taken from a study of blood T cell repertoires in COVID-19 (dated by TCRdb to 2018 to 2020). Regarding the study in general: Samples from collaborators originated in the United States, Italy and Spain and spanned both the acute and convalescent phases of COVID-19. The prospective study material was composed of cDNA or gDNA derived from T cells, B-cell-depleted T cells, or PBMCs. Deeply sampled blood TCRbeta repertoires from subjects exposed to, actively infected with, or recovered from COVID-19 were included in the dataset. The repertoires were released in a freely available public database intended as a resource for research on the immune response to SARS-CoV-2. Samples were obtained from the ongoing ImmuneRACE study (first 160 participants) and from roughly 1,300 subjects provided by 6 global collaborators. The sample metadata nearly always contained a de-identified subject ID, COVID-19 status, age in years and sex. Where HLA class I and class II types were available, the types were taken from metadata supplied by the sample provider, not from assay-based typing.

Each collaborating institution followed its own protocols to collect whole blood in K2EDTA tubes. For TCRbeta analysis, collaborator samples were shipped as frozen whole blood, as isolated PBMCs, or as DNA extracted from either sample type. What the authors observed across the whole study: The quantity of clinical and demographic metadata differed by source and by participant and was supplied without curation.

The specimen sequenced was peripheral blood. The sequence derives from a human donor in a cohort sampled during active COVID-19.

The DNA reads as follows: TGTGCCTGGAGGGCAGGGGGCTCCTACAATGAGCAGTTCTTC. This translates into CAWRAGGSYNEQFF. The sequence joins TRBV30 to TRBJ2-1, and 7 junctional nucleotides match TRBD1. Including the terminal cysteine and phenylalanine, the CDR3 comprises 14 residues. Left in the record is the CDR3 DNA by itself, 42 bases read in frame from the first base. Looking up the germline V gene (reference sequence) yields CDR1 GTSNPN and CDR2 SVGIG. Ends trimmed: V by 3 bases, J by 0 bases; bases unmatched to a gene: 2.